This T cell receptor beta chain was sequenced during a study of cytomegalovirus exposure and HLA in healthy donors (TCRdb year 2017). Context from the whole study: An earlier analysis of roughly 500 of the donors reported approximately 290 Gb of sequence data and around 110 million unique TCR beta sequences from some 180 million T cells. Roughly 300 gigabases of sequencing data and approximately 91 million unique TCR sequences made up an early release that covered roughly 670 HLA-typed donors. Of the approximately 400 genotyped donors, roughly 80% fell in the genetic ancestry cluster associated with self-reported Caucasian donors. The study aimed to test whether cataloging public T cell receptors could reveal signatures of past pathogen exposure. Using immunosequencing, the study profiled T cell repertoires from 640 or so subjects and related those repertoires to cytomegalovirus serostatus. In addition to the first cohort of 666 subjects, a separate validation cohort of approximately 130 different subjects was used. The study combined high-throughput TCR immunosequencing, statistical association of individual TCRs with disease status, and machine learning to predict cytomegalovirus infection status. A later analysis re-analyzed previously published TCR beta repertoires from 666 donors and added high-resolution HLA genotyping to study TCR occurrence patterns. The later analysis used no new phenotypic data to find candidate immune exposures, relying instead on TCR beta sequences and their occurrence across donors. In an earlier analysis of roughly 540 of the donors, high-throughput TCR beta sequencing was used to judge whether each TCR beta V gene segment behaved as functional or pseudogenic. Donor age, sex, ethnicity and CMV serostatus were collected together with the repertoire data. A later genetic analysis took genome-wide SNP genotypes for about three fifths of the roughly 670 donors and used that subset as a discovery cohort. All discovery cohort repertoires had been generated using a single sequencing platform. HLA typing included class I and class II loci at four-digit resolution. Typing coverage varied by locus: roughly 620-640 donors for A, B, C, DRB1 and DQB1; under 550 for DQA1; some 610 for DPA1; roughly 450 for DPB1. Because of strong linkage in the cohort, roughly five DR-DQ haplotypes were treated as single units for association and clustering. Among around 400 genotyped donors of the cohort, an average of around 240,000 unique TCR beta nucleotide sequences were sequenced per donor, roughly a sixth of them non-productive.

The cohort was made up of 500 to 800 healthy bone marrow donors. Cohort members were all nominally healthy when sampled, although unrecorded immune exposures were likely present. The donor was CMV seronegative and belonged to the group of over 350 seronegative cohort members. A peripheral blood sample was provided by each donor, and peripheral blood mononuclear cells were used for TCR beta sequencing. Genomic DNA was extracted from the blood cell samples with the Qiagen DNeasy Blood Extraction Kit. The germline V gene provides CDR1 MDHEN and CDR2 SYDVKM. Spanning cysteine to phenylalanine, the CDR3 consists of 15 amino acids. Only the CDR3 region is kept as DNA, spanning 45 bases read in frame from base 1. Trimming costs V 3 bases and J 0 bases, and their ends lie 10 bases apart. Library creation used the immunoSEQ multiplex PCR assay. A mixture of 60 forward primers for TCR Vbeta segments and 13 reverse primers for TCR Jbeta segments was used in the multiplex PCR. Amplification of the CDR3 region of rearranged TCR beta genes was performed with a multiplex PCR assay on genomic DNA. The Illumina HiSeq System was used to sequence the amplified TCR beta libraries as 87-base-pair reads. The authors' analysis ran thus. In a later analysis, roughly 80 million unique TCR beta chains were counted across the approximately 640 repertoires, and some 10 million of these chains were shared by at least two donors. To remove PCR and sequencing errors, raw reads were error-corrected and collapsed into unique sequences using a nearest-neighbor algorithm that merged closely related sequences. V, D and J gene segments were assigned by aligning CDR3 sequences to IMGT reference sequences. Each retained sequence needed at least a six-nucleotide match to both a V gene segment and a J gene segment. A rearrangement counted as productive if the CDR3 had no stop codons and remained in frame with V and J, and every other rearrangement counted as non-productive. CDR3 was defined according to IMGT convention as the region running from the second conserved V-encoded cysteine to the conserved J-encoded phenylalanine. The earlier analysis of fewer than 750 of the donors excluded sequences that lacked an unambiguous match to a single V gene segment. An earlier analysis of 587 of the donors called V segments functional above 56.7% productive rearrangements and segregating when the between-donor standard deviation exceeded 5%. A statistical classification framework was built for diagnosing cytomegalovirus status from the catalog of TCR beta chain sequences. In a later analysis, V and J genes were assigned by comparing TCR nucleotide sequences against IMGT/GENE-DB human TR gene sequences. In a later analysis, CDR3 sequences and most-parsimonious VDJ recombination scenarios were assigned using the TCRdist pipeline. A later analysis defined each TCR beta chain by its CDR3 amino acid sequence plus V-gene family, and excluded reads lacking a unique V-gene family. A later analysis removed nearly 600 highly shared, low-generation-probability nucleotide sequences to deal with suspected cross-contamination and a sequencing artifact. In a later analysis, a clonal expansion index for each public chain was calculated from normalized within-repertoire ranks of inferred template counts. In a later analysis, generation probabilities were computed using a VDJ recombination model fitted to out-of-frame rearrangements, and the results were checked against IGoR. In a later analysis, TCR-TCR, TCR-HLA and TCR-CMV co-occurrence was scored with hypergeometric tests, and a repertoire-size bias correction was applied to TCR pairs. In a later analysis, false discovery rates were estimated by permuting HLA or CMV assignments 20 times. In a later analysis, co-occurring TCRs were grouped with DBSCAN, and TCRdist sequence similarity was added when clustering was performed within HLA-allele-positive subsets. Repertoires with fewer than 30,000 or more than 120,000 public chains were left out of co-occurrence clustering, as were five repertoires with anomalous nucleotide sharing. TCRdb mirrors the immuneACCESS table, restricted to in-frame sequences. Some clones are absent from its copies; in checked studies, under half trace to an unresolved V gene, and the reason for the others is unknown. That table is the source of V, J and clone size, and D and trimming were worked out from the DNA. Across this sample there are around 270,000 clones, with approximately 80% seen only once. More than 0.3% of the sample goes to the ten largest clones.

Regarding this clone: What antigen it recognizes has not been identified. Per-base quality was not reported, and no clone a single base away is much larger than it.

Results and caveats for the whole study, not just this receptor: A further reported finding was that TCR beta sequences accurately predicted the HLA-A and HLA-B alleles for most subjects in the first cohort. Across donors, most TCR sequences were observed very rarely, whereas some public TCRs were present in many individuals. HLA typing was unavailable for some donors at each locus, so association tests used only the typed subset. Because counts were too low, under 20 rarely observed V segments, including chromosome 9 orphons, were left out of the earlier analysis of a few hundred of the donors. A later analysis found that HLA-associated TCR beta chains were more clonally expanded and had lower generation probabilities than equally common non-associated chains. A group of highly shared sequence variants was considered likely to be a technical artifact of the sequencing pipeline. In a later analysis, TCR association rates were found to vary across HLA loci, with the most associated TCRs seen for DRB1 alleles and the fewest for HLA-C alleles. A later analysis reported that several top co-occurrence clusters appeared linked to parvovirus B19, influenza, CMV and Epstein-Barr virus. Immune exposure information for the cohort was limited to CMV serostatus. Because the 87-base-pair reads could not distinguish some IMGT-functional V segments, including TRBV6-2 and TRBV6-3, those segments were excluded. This cohort had only TCR beta chains sequenced, and the lack of alpha or paired-chain data limited which features could be detected. According to a later analysis, most CMV-associated TCR beta chains appeared to be HLA-restricted, and the HLA associations seemed to be driven largely by CMV exposure. The presence/absence analyses assumed that sequencing depth was roughly uniform across donors, and that assumption may not be true. A few of the identified cytomegalovirus-associated TCR beta chains were confirmed in vitro to be specific for cytomegalovirus antigens. Compared with the approximately 670-donor mean, donors in an Asian-associated ancestry cluster had fewer N-insertions in productive TCRs, according to a later genetic analysis. The classifier was reported to diagnose cytomegalovirus status with high specificity and sensitivity in both the original and validation cohorts. Correlated functional status among segregating V segments might be attributable to linkage disequilibrium, but an unknown experimental factor could not be ruled out. The authors suggested that the approach could potentially be generalized to other disease states and immunological phenotypes. In the study, approximately 160 TCR beta chains were listed as associated with cytomegalovirus. Broadly in line with IMGT annotations, most TCR beta V segments showed up in productive rearrangements about 87% or about 30% of the time in an earlier analysis of under 700 of the donors. A later genetic analysis associated a missense DCLRE1C variant with V-gene and J-gene trimming of TCR beta chains, and an independent cohort replicated the association. Assigning TCR associations to individual alleles was difficult when HLA alleles, especially DR and DQ, strongly co-occurred. Specific HLA alleles were associated with 15,000 to 20,000 TCR beta sequences at a false discovery rate of 0.05 in a later analysis.

The chain is made from TRBV28 and TRBJ2-3, with a weak D call of TRBD2 (5 bases match). The clonotype comes from a girl aged 2-10 years in good health and CMV-seronegative. The material sequenced was PBMCs. CDR3 loop: CASSFRDSSTDTQYF. Here is the DNA: TGTGCCAGCAGTTTCCGGGATTCTAGCACAGATACGCAGTATTTT. The full variable domain, with segments outside the CDR3 supplied by the reference TRBV28 and TRBJ2-3 proteins, appears as DVKVTQSSRYLVKRTGEKVFLECVQDMDHENMFWYRQDPGLGLRLIYFSYDVKMKEKGDIPEGYSVSREKKERFSLILESASTNQTSMYLCASSFRDSSTDTQYFGPGTRLTVL.